These 23 T cell receptor beta chains originate from one sample sequenced in a study of OX40 agonist ivuxolimab in advanced cancers. The method was the immunoSEQ multiplex PCR assay. Entries here come from immuneACCESS through TCRdb and include only in-frame sequences with V and J called. Some clones fail to appear in such tables; in the studies checked, an unresolved V gene covers under half of the shortfall, and the cause of the remainder is unknown. This sample holds 25,000 to 30,000 clones; about 90% were observed only once. Of the sample, roughly 15% is held by the ten largest clones. This specimen consisted of CD4+ or CD8+ T cells sorted from blood, obtained in a trial of the OX40 agonist ivuxolimab. The receptors were sampled from an adult with an advanced solid tumor such as melanoma, head and neck, liver or kidney cancer.

CDR3 sequence: CASSLTEAGQTYGYTF. As DNA, the CDR3 is TGTGCCAGCAGCTTAACAGAAGCGGGACAGACCTATGGCTACACCTTC. The V call is TRBV7-6, the J call TRBJ1-2; 7 positions match TRBD1. The germline gives CDR1 SGHVS, CDR2 FNYEAQ. The CDR3 consists of 16 residues. V shed 2 bases and J 4 bases; nucleotides not matched to a gene: 10.

V gene TRBV28 combines with J gene TRBJ1-6; the D gene is possibly TRBD1 (5 bases). This CDR3 spans 13 amino acids. The V gene's germline CDR1 is MDHEN and CDR2 SYDVKM. Trimming cost V 3 bases and J 9 bases, with 9 bases left between them. The CDR3 reads CASSFIGTSPLHF. The CDR3 coding sequence is TGTGCCAGCAGTTTTATTGGGACTTCACCCCTCCACTTT.

This chain uses TRBV27 with TRBJ2-1, with TRBD2 matching 11 bases. CDR1 MNHEY and CDR2 SMNVEV come from the germline V gene (reference sequence). The V segment lost 6 bases and the J segment 10 bases; nucleotides outside the gene matches: 8. CDR3 length: 14 amino acids. CDR3 bases: TGTGCCAGCAGCTCACTAGCGGGAGCTCCAGAGCAGTTCTTC. The encoded protein is CASSSLAGAPEQFF.

The chain joins TRBV5-4 to TRBJ1-4, with D maybe TRBD1 (5 bases). The CDR3 runs to 13 residues. Trimming stripped 4 bases from V and 12 bases from J, with 16 bases between. Germline V CDR1 and CDR2: SGHNT, YYREEE (reference sequence). The CDR3 loop is CASSQEGPGQLFF. Written as DNA, the CDR3 is TGTGCCAGCAGCCAAGAGGGGCCAGGACAACTGTTTTTT.

V gene TRBV5-4 combines with J gene TRBJ1-1; D remains unclear. Germline V gene data show CDR1 as SGHNT and CDR2 as YYREEE (reference sequence). The CDR3 spans 15 residues. The germline V and J ends were trimmed by 0 bases and 1 base, with 10 bases remaining between them. CDR3 in amino acids: CASSLGSAGNTEAFF. The DNA of the CDR3 is TGTGCCAGCAGCTTGGGTTCTGCGGGGAACACTGAAGCTTTCTTT. Combining the CDR3 with reference TRBV5-4 and TRBJ1-1 gives the whole variable domain ETGVTQSPTHLIKTRGQQVTLRCSSQSGHNTVSWYQQALGQGPQFIFQYYREEENGRGNFPPRFSGLQFPNYSSELNVNALELDDSALYLCASSLGSAGNTEAFFGQGTRLTVV.

The chain couples TRBV27 to TRBJ1-2, with TRBD1 as a possible D gene (5 bases). From germline, CDR1 is MNHEY and CDR2 SMNVEV (reference sequence). The CDR3 runs to 13 residues. V lost 4 bases, J lost 4 bases, and 10 bases lay in between. The CDR3 nucleotides read TGTGCCAGCAGTTCCAGGGACGGCTATGGCTACACCTTC. Its protein product is CASSSRDGYGYTF.

This chain links TRBV7-9 with TRBJ1-1; D remains unclear. Trimming left V 7 bases short and J 7 bases short, with 13 bases between. The CDR3 extends over 12 amino acids. Germline V gene sequence: CDR1 SEHNR, CDR2 FQNEAQ (reference sequence). Written as DNA, the CDR3 is TGTGCCAGCACCTCCCTTGTAGATGAAGCTTTCTTT. Translation gives CASTSLVDEAFF.

This rearrangement joins TRBV28 to TRBJ2-7, with D possibly TRBD2 on 6 matching bases. The CDR3 runs to 16 residues. Trimming pared 3 bases from V and 4 bases from J, leaving 19 bases between. Germline assignment: CDR1 MDHEN and CDR2 SYDVKM. This CDR3 is CASSFSLASGVYEQYF. CDR3 DNA: TGTGCCAGCAGTTTCTCACTAGCTTCTGGGGTTTACGAGCAGTACTTC.

CDR3 amino acids: CASSYNDRGGGYTF. The CDR3 DNA sequence: TGTGCCAGCAGTTACAACGACAGGGGCGGCGGCTACACCTTC. The J gene is TRBJ1-2, the V gene TRBV6-5; 8 bases map to TRBD1. The CDR3 is made up of 14 amino acids. V gave up 2 bases and J gave up 8 bases; unmatched junction bases: 7. The germline V gene encodes CDR1 MNHEY and CDR2 SVGAGI.

This chain joins TRBV5-4 and TRBJ2-3, with TRBD2 matching 12 bases. The length of the CDR3 is 16 residues. Germline-derived CDR1 and CDR2 are SGHNT and YYREEE (reference sequence). V lost 4 bases, J lost 0 bases, and 3 bases stayed unmatched. Here the CDR3 reads CASSPGLAGSTDTQYF. The CDR3 coding sequence is TGTGCCAGCAGCCCGGGACTAGCGGGTAGCACAGATACGCAGTATTTT.

The V call is TRBV28, the J call TRBJ1-2, with 7 bases that match TRBD1. The CDR3 has 15 amino acids. V trimming: 7 bases; J trimming: 2 bases; junction bases outside the gene matches: 10. Germline CDR1 is MDHEN and CDR2 is SYDVKM. In DNA form, the CDR3 reads TGTGCCAGCAAATCCCCGGGACAGAGGAACTATGGCTACACCTTC. Amino acid sequence: CASKSPGQRNYGYTF.

The CDR3 region has the DNA TGTGCCATCAACTCGGGACAAGGCACAGATACGCAGTATTTT. It codes for CAINSGQGTDTQYF. The rearrangement joins TRBV10-3 to TRBJ2-3, with D perhaps TRBD1 (6 bases). The CDR3 totals 14 residues. Germline V CDR1 and CDR2: ENHRY, SYGVKD. V gave up 7 bases and J gave up 1 base, with 12 bases separating them.

This clone has only one observation. J is TRBJ2-7 and V is TRBV7-6; 7 bases agree with TRBD2. Germline V lookup: CDR1 SGHVS, CDR2 FNYEAQ. The CDR3 is 14 amino acids. Trimming cost V 0 bases and J 4 bases; bases outside gene matches: 3. DNA of the CDR3: TGTGCCAGCAGCTTAGCGGGAGGGAGGTACGAGCAGTACTTC. Translation gives CASSLAGGRYEQYF.

The V call is TRBV9, the J call TRBJ2-7; D is tentatively TRBD1 or TRBD2 (5 bases each). V lost 0 bases and J lost 3, with 10 bases in between. CDR3 length: 14 residues. Germline CDR1 and CDR2: SGDLS and YYNGEE. The CDR3 DNA reads TGTGCCAGCAGCGTAGGGGGGAAGGGCTACGAGCAGTACTTC. Encoded protein: CASSVGGKGYEQYF.

This chain joins TRBV9 and TRBJ2-7; 10 bases line up with TRBD2. This CDR3 comprises 16 residues. The trim removed 5 bases at V and 1 base at J, leaving 9 bases unmatched. Germline V CDR1 and CDR2: SGDLS, YYNGEE. The CDR3 DNA follows: TGTGCCAGCAGTCAATCCGGGACTAGCGATTCCTACGAGCAGTACTTC. Protein: CASSQSGTSDSYEQYF.

J is TRBJ2-3 and V is TRBV13; unclear D gene. This CDR3 has 16 residues. The V and J ends lost 1 base and 0 bases respectively, with 11 bases between them. CDR1 PRHDT and CDR2 FYEKMQ come from the germline V gene (reference sequence). In nucleotides, the CDR3 is TGTGCCAGCAGCTTAGCGCGTGGTACTAGCACAGATACGCAGTATTTT. This sequence encodes CASSLARGTSTDTQYF.

In this sample, this clone turned up once. The chain links TRBV7-3 to TRBJ2-1, with 11 bases matching TRBD1. CDR3 size: 15 residues. J gave up 3 bases and V 3 bases, and 1 base lay outside the gene matches. In germline, CDR1 is SGHTA, CDR2 FQGTGA. CDR3 amino acids: CASSLDRGHYNEQFF. As DNA, the CDR3 is TGTGCCAGCAGCTTGGACAGGGGGCACTACAATGAGCAGTTCTTC.

V is TRBV7-9 and J is TRBJ2-3, with D perhaps TRBD1 (5 bases). V lost 5 bases, J lost 1 base, and 13 bases lay in between. CDR3 size: 15 residues. Germline CDR1 and CDR2: SEHNR and FQNEAQ (reference sequence). The CDR3 reads CASSPVGPRTDTQYF. The CDR3 DNA sequence: TGTGCCAGCAGCCCCGTGGGGCCTCGCACAGATACGCAGTATTTT. The full variable domain, its missing parts supplied by reference TRBV7-9 and TRBJ2-3, is DTGVSQNPRHKITKRGQNVTFRCDPISEHNRLYWYRQTLGQGPEFLTYFQNEAQLEKSRLLSDRFSAERPKGSFSTLEIQRTEQGDSAMYLCASSPVGPRTDTQYFGPGTRLTVL.

In nucleotides, the CDR3 is TGTGCCAGCAGCCCTGGGACTAGCGTCCACGAGCAGTACTTC. Its protein is CASSPGTSVHEQYF. This rearrangement joins TRBV9 to TRBJ2-7; TRBD2 agrees at 10 bases. After removal of 4 bases from V and 5 bases from J, the junction contained 6 bases not matched to a gene. In germline, CDR1 is SGDLS, CDR2 YYNGEE. The CDR3 covers 14 residues.

V and J are TRBV28 and TRBJ2-1; D not resolved. V was pared by 1 base and J by 5 bases, with 12 bases between. Germline V lookup: CDR1 MDHEN, CDR2 SYDVKM. The CDR3 sequence is 15 residues long. The CDR3: CASSLLFVIHNEQFF. The CDR3 DNA reads TGTGCCAGCAGTTTATTGTTCGTAATACACAATGAGCAGTTCTTC. Full variable domain (rest looked up from reference TRBV28 and TRBJ2-1): DVKVTQSSRYLVKRTGEKVFLECVQDMDHENMFWYRQDPGLGLRLIYFSYDVKMKEKGDIPEGYSVSREKKERFSLILESASTNQTSMYLCASSLLFVIHNEQFFGPGTRLTVL.

V gene TRBV5-1 combines with J gene TRBJ2-1; no definite D call. Germline V gene lookup returns CDR1 SGHRS and CDR2 YFSETQ. CDR3 size: 13 residues. V was shortened by 4 bases and J by 3 bases, with 8 bases between the two germline ends. In DNA form, the CDR3 reads TGCGCCAGCAGCGTGGCAGGCTACAATGAGCAGTTCTTC. Translating gives CASSVAGYNEQFF.

CDR3 in amino acids: CASSSTGGNQPQHF. The CDR3 DNA reads TGTGCCAGCAGCTCCACAGGGGGCAATCAGCCCCAGCATTTT. The chain joins TRBV7-8 to TRBJ1-5; 7 bases match TRBD1. V gave up 4 bases and J gave up 2 bases; unmatched junction bases: 2. The CDR3 is 14 amino acids. CDR1 is SGHVS and CDR2 is FQNEAQ in the germline V gene.

This clone was observed once. The chain links TRBV9 to TRBJ2-1; the D is unclear. Germline V gene data show CDR1 as SGDLS and CDR2 as YYNGEE. The CDR3 consists of 14 residues. V lost 0 bases to trimming and J lost 10 bases, with 14 bases between them. The CDR3 DNA reads as TGTGCCAGCAGCGTAGTCTCTGGAGAGATGGAGCAGTTCTTC. Amino acids: CASSVVSGEMEQFF.